This paragraph reports one T cell receptor beta chain. The target antigen is unknown. V was clipped by 2 bases and J by 3 bases, with 16 bases between them. The CDR3 covers 17 residues. Germline V gene lookup returns CDR1 MNHNS and CDR2 SASEGT. Assay used: immunoSEQ multiplex PCR; TCRdb lists only in-frame clones, some missing. This table holds about 120,000 clones, roughly 89% found once. This entry belongs to a study of cytomegalovirus exposure and HLA in healthy donors. Study-level information: The approximately 120 validation repertoires were produced on the same platform as the roughly 670 repertoires of the first cohort. This was reported in a later analysis.

Overall study results and limits: Across donors, most TCRs were seen rarely, yet some public ones were widespread. Subsequent analysis found a tendency for first-cohort TCR clusters to co-occur within the 120 or so validation repertoires. The listing of roughly 160 TCR beta chains classed them as cytomegalovirus-associated.

V usage is TRBV6-1 and J usage is TRBJ1-4; D may be TRBD1 (6 bases). The origin of this receptor is a woman younger than 30 in good health and CMV-seronegative. The source material was PBMCs. CDR3 sequence: CASSETRGGGPNEKLFF. The CDR3 coding sequence is TGTGCCAGCAGTGAAACTAGGGGGGGAGGACCTAATGAAAAACTGTTTTTT.